Detailed here is one TCR beta chain. The CDR3 length is 17 residues. With V trimmed by 6 bases and J by 5 bases, 17 bases remained unmatched. CDR1 is SEHNR, CDR2 FQNEAQ, per germline (reference sequence). The record originates from a study of cytomegalovirus exposure and HLA in healthy donors. Data came from immunoSEQ multiplex PCR; TCRdb stores just in-frame clones and leaves some out. The sample includes around 300,000 clones, approximately 86% seen only once; the top ten take approximately 0.96%. The clonotype comes from a man younger than 45 in good health and CMV-seronegative. The sample consisted of PBMCs. This chain joins TRBV7-9 and TRBJ1-1; 8 bases match TRBD1. The CDR3 nucleotides are TGTGCCAGCAGGCGATCCGGAGGACAGGGATTGGGGACTGAAGCTTTCTTT. This encodes CASRRSGGQGLGTEAFF.